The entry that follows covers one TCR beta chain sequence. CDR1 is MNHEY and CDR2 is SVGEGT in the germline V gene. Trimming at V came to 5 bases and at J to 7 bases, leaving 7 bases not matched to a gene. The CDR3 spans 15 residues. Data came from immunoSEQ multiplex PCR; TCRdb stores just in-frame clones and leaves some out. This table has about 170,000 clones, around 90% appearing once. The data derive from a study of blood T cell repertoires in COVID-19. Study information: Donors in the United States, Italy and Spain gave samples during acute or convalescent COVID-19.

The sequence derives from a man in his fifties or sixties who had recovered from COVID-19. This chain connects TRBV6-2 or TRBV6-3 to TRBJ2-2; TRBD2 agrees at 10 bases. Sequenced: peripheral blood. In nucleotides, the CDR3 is TGTGCCAGCAGTAGCGGGAGGGCCTCTGGCGGGGAGCTGTTTTTT. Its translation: CASSSGRASGGELFF.